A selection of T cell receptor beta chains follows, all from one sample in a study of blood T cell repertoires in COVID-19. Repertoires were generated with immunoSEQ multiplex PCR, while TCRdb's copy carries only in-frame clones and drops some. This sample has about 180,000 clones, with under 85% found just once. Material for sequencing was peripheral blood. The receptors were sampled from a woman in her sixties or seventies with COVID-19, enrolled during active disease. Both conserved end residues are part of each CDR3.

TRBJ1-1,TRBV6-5,CASRRQGLRTEAFF
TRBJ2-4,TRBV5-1,CASRNLLGLGVSNIQYF
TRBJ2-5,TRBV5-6,CASSARQTSGEETQYF
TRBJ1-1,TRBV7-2,CASSLGGGGTEAFF
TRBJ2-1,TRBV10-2,CASNGLAGYNEQFF
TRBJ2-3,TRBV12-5,CASGRLEVEGDTQYF
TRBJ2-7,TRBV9,CASSATGTGSYEQYF
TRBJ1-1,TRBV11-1,CASSGLGQGSTEAFF
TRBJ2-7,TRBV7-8,CASSDTLRRSDEQYF
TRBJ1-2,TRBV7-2,CASSLQGGIPTYGYTF
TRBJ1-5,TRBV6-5,CASNGQGALQPQHF
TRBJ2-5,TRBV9,CASSVQSGETQYF
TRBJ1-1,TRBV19,CASSRDRQNTEAFF
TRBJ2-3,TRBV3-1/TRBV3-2,CASSQGALRTSHADTQYF
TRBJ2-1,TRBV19,CATSRGFGEQFF
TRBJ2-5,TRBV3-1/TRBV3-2,CASSRRAGQETQYF
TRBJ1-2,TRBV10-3,CAIHPVGGLYGYTF
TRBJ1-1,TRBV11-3,CASSKLGGSLNTEAFF
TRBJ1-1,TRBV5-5,CASSLAIGALNTEAFF
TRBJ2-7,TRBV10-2,CASSATSGSKDEQYF
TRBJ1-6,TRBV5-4,CASSSGQIPSPLHF
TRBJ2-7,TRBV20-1,CSARDSYEQYF
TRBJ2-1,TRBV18,CASSQAGTTYNEQFF
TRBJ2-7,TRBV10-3,CASSIGSYEQYF
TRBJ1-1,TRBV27,CASGRWEVSTEAFF
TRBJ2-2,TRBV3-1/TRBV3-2,CASSQTVGAGELFF
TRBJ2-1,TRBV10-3,CAISDYAGGRDEQFF
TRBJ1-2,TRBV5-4,CASSLGGAVYGYTF
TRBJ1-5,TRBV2,CASSGNPGHPSNQPQHF
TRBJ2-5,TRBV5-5,CASSWASGQETQYF
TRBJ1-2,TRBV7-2,CASSPREGAVYGYTF
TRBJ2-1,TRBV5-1,CASSGTLGLASYNEQFF
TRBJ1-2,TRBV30,CAWNQQGPGYGYTF
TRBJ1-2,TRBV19,CATCPGGAYGYTF
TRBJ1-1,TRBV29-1,CSAGQDPEAFF
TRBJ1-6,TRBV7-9,CASSRYGQGQSPLHF
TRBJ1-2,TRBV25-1,CASSDGARPGYTF
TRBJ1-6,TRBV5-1,CATTEGGRNSPLHF
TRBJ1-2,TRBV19,CASSIGPGGATNYGYTF
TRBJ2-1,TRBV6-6,CASTLDGTSGQFF
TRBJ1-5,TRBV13,CASSLSGTGSQPQHF
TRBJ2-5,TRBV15,CATSRGGAGAKQETQYF
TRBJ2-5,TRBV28,CASEGTGTPRHREGWQETQYF
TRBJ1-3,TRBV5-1,CASSLDGDSGNTIYF
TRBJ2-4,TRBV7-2,CASSQNRALAKNIQYF
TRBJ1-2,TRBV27,CASSPRQGFYGYTF